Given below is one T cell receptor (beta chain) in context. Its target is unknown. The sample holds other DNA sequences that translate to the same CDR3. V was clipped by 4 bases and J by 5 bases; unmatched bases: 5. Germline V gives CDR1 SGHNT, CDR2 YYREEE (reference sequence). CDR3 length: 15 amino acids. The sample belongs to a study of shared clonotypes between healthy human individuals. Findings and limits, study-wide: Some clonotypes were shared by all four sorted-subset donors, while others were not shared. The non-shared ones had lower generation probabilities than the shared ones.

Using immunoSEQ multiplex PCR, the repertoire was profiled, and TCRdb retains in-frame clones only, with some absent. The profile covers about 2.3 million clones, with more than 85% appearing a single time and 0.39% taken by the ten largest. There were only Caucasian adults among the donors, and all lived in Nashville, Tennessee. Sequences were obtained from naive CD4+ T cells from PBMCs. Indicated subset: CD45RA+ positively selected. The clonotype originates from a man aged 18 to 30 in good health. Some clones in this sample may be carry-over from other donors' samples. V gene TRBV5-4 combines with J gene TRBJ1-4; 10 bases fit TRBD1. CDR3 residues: CASSAPGQGNEKLFF. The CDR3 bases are TGTGCCAGCAGCGCACCGGGACAGGGGAATGAAAAACTGTTTTTT.